One sample yielded the 3 T cell receptor beta chains listed below, sequenced in a study of beta chain features in type 1 diabetes. Their recognized antigens are unknown. Every isolated RNA sample was fully reverse transcribed, so sequencing captured expressed TCRB transcripts. Some clones are missing from TCRdb's copy, which holds only in-frame ones; the method was immunoSEQ multiplex PCR. The table includes about 150,000 clones, 7% to 9% detected once. Study observations and caveats: For Type 1 diabetes patients, all four CD4+ subsets carried TCRB CDR3s that were moderately but significantly shorter.

Sequencing was performed on central memory CD4+ T cells from blood. The source of these receptors is a man aged 18 to 35 with type 1 diabetes.

A few counts support this clone. V and J are TRBV5-4 and TRBJ1-1; a weak D match, TRBD1 (6 bases). The CDR3 loop spans 15 amino acids. With 4 bases removed from V and 4 bases from J, the gap between germline ends came to 17 bases. Germline loops: CDR1 SGHNT, CDR2 YYREEE (reference sequence). This chain's CDR3 is CASSPEGGRATEAFF. CDR3 nucleotides: TGTGCCAGCAGCCCCGAAGGGGGTCGAGCCACTGAAGCTTTCTTT.

This clone was counted between two and nine times. This chain links TRBV5-1 with TRBJ2-1; D is perhaps TRBD2 (6 bases). Trimming removed 4 bases from V and 3 bases from J, with 17 bases in between. The CDR3 spans 16 residues. The germline gives CDR1 SGHRS, CDR2 YFSETQ. Here the CDR3 reads CASSRTAGNDYNEQFF. CDR3 nucleotide sequence: TGCGCCAGCAGCCGGACTGCGGGGAACGACTACAATGAGCAGTTCTTC.

This chain uses TRBV19 with TRBJ1-1, with 7 bases matching TRBD1. Germline CDR1 is LNHDA and CDR2 is SQIVND (reference sequence). V shed 5 bases and J 3 bases; nucleotides not matched to a gene: 9. CDR3 length: 15 residues. The CDR3 reads CASSFKGAGYTEAFF. CDR3 sequence (DNA): TGTGCCAGTAGTTTCAAGGGGGCTGGTTACACTGAAGCTTTCTTT.